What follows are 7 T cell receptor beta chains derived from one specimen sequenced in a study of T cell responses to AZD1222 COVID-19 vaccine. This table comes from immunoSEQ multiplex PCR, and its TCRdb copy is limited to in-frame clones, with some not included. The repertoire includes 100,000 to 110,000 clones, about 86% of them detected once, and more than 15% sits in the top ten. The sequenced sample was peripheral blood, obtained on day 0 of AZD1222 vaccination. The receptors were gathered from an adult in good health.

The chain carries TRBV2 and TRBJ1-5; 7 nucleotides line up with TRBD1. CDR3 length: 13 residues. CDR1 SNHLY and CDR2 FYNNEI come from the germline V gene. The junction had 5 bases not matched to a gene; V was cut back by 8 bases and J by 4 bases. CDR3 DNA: TGTGCCAGCGCTGGACAGGCTAATCAGCCCCAGCATTTT. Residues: CASAGQANQPQHF.

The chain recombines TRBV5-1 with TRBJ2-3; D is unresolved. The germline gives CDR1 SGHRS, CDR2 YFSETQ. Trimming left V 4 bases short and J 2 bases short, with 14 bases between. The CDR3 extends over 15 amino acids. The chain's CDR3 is CASSLETPPTDTQYF. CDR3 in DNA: TGCGCCAGCAGCCTGGAGACTCCGCCCACAGATACGCAGTATTTT.

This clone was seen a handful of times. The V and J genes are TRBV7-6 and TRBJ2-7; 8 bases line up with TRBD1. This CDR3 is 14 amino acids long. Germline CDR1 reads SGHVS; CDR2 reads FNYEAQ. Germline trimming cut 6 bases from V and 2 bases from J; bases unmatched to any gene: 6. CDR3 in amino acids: CASSRTGSAYEQYF. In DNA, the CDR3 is TGTGCCAGCAGTCGGACAGGGTCGGCCTACGAGCAGTACTTC.

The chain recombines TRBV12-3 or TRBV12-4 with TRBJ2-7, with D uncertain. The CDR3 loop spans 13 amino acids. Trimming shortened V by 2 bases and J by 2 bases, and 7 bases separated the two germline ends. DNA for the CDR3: TGTGCCAGCAGTTTACAGTCTGCCTACGAGCAGTACTTC. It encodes CASSLQSAYEQYF.

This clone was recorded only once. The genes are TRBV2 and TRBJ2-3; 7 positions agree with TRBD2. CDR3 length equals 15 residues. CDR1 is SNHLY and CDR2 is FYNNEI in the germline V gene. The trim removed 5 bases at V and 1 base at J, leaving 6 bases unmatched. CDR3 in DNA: TGTGCCAGCAGTCCCCGGGACTACCGCACAGATACGCAGTATTTT. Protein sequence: CASSPRDYRTDTQYF.

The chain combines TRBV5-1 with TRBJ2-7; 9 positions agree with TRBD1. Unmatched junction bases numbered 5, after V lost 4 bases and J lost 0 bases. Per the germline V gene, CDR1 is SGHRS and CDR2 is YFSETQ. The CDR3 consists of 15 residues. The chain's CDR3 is CASSLRTGDSYEQYF. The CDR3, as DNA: TGCGCCAGCAGCCTCCGGACAGGGGACTCCTACGAGCAGTACTTC.

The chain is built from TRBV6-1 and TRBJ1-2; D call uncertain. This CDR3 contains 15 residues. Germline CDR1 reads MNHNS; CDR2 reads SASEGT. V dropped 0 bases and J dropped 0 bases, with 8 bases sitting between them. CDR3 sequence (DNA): TGTGCCAGCAGTGAAGCCGTACGGACTAACTATGGCTACACCTTC. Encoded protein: CASSEAVRTNYGYTF.